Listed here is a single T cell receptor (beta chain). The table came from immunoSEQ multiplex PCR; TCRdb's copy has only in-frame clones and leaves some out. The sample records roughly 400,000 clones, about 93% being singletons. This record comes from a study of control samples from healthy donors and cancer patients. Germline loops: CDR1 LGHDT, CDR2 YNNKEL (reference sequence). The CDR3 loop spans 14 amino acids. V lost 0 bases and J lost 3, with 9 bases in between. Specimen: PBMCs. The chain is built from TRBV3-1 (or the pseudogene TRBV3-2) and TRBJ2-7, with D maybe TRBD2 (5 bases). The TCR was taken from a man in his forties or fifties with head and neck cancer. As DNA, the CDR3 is TGTGCCAGCAGCCAAGATCGGCGGGTCTACGAGCAGTACTTC. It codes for CASSQDRRVYEQYF.